The clone carrying this TCR beta chain was seen ten or more times. A much larger clone differs by one base, so this may be a read error. TCRdb recomputed calls from the PCR reads with MiXCR, one row per CDR3 protein. Of about 17,000 distinct CDR3 sequences in the sample, 42% were seen once. This specimen belongs to a study of tumor-infiltrating lymphocytes in oesophageal squamous cell carcinoma. The material sequenced was normal esophageal tissue next to the tumor. This clonotype was sampled from a female donor with esophageal squamous cell carcinoma.

CDR3 in DNA: TGTGCCAGCAGCCAGACGGGGGGCGGATACAATGAGCAGTACTTC. It specifies CASSQTGGGYNEQYF. The rearrangement joins TRBV7-3 to TRBJ2-7; perhaps TRBD2 as D (7 bases). Germline CDR1 reads SGHTA; CDR2 reads FQGTGA. Trimming removed 5 bases at V and 7 bases at J, with 21 bases between. This CDR3 has 15 residues.